The 10 T cell receptor beta chains listed next were all sequenced from one sample in a study of T cell responses to AZD1222 COVID-19 vaccine. Profiled with immunoSEQ multiplex PCR; TCRdb holds only in-frame clones, not every one. The sample includes about 120,000 clones, roughly 87% of them seen just once. Material: peripheral blood, obtained on day 0 of AZD1222 vaccination. Every receptor here comes from an adult in good health.

The J gene is TRBJ2-5, the V gene TRBV5-1; a weak D match, TRBD1 (5 bases). Germline assignment: CDR1 SGHRS and CDR2 YFSETQ. V was trimmed by 2 bases and J by 5 bases, leaving 16 bases between them. The CDR3 consists of 15 residues. The CDR3 loop is CASSFAGQSLETQYF. The DNA for the CDR3 is TGCGCCAGCAGCTTTGCAGGGCAGTCCCTGGAGACCCAGTACTTC.

Only a few counts were recorded for this clone. The chain couples TRBV20-1 to TRBJ2-7, with D unresolved. The CDR3 is 11 residues long. Germline CDR1 reads DFQATT; CDR2 reads SNEGSKA (reference sequence). The CDR3, as DNA: TGCAGCTCGCGAGGCCCCTACGAGCAGTACTTC. Translating it yields CSSRGPYEQYF.

This clone is a singleton in its sample. The chain is built from TRBV19 and TRBJ2-3; D is perhaps TRBD2 (6 bases). CDR3 length equals 15 residues. With 3 bases removed from V and 0 bases from J, the gap between germline ends came to 10 bases. Germline loops: CDR1 LNHDA, CDR2 SQIVND (reference sequence). CDR3 in amino acids: CASSMSGTSTDTQYF. CDR3 bases: TGTGCCAGTAGTATGTCAGGGACTAGCACAGATACGCAGTATTTT.

The gene calls are TRBV3-1 (or the pseudogene TRBV3-2) and TRBJ2-7, with a possible D match to TRBD2 (6 bases). Germline V lookup: CDR1 LGHDT, CDR2 YNNKEL (reference sequence). The V and J ends lost 5 bases and 11 bases respectively, with 16 bases between them. This CDR3 comprises 12 residues. The CDR3 region has the DNA TGTGCCAGCAGCTCAACTAGCCTAATTAAGTACTTC. Its protein product is CASSSTSLIKYF.

The chain is built from TRBV5-8 and TRBJ2-5, with 10 bases that match TRBD1. Trimming cost V 4 bases and J 2 bases; bases outside gene matches: 5. The germline V gene encodes CDR1 SGHTS and CDR2 YDEGEE. This CDR3 has 15 amino acids. The CDR3 region has the DNA TGTGCCAGCAGCCGAAGGACAGGGGGTCAAGAGACCCAGTACTTC. Translation gives CASSRRTGGQETQYF.

The CDR3 DNA sequence: TGTGCCAGCAAGGCAAGGAACACCATATATTTT. Translating gives CASKARNTIYF. The chain recombines TRBV28 with TRBJ1-3, with D hard to call. The CDR3 totals 11 residues. The germline V gene encodes CDR1 MDHEN and CDR2 SYDVKM. The V gene lost 7 bases and the J gene lost 7 bases, with 8 bases spanning the gap.

V gene TRBV5-5 combines with J gene TRBJ1-5; possibly TRBD1 for D (6 bases). The ends were cut back, 2 bases at V and 0 bases at J, with 12 bases in the middle. The germline CDR1 and CDR2 sequences are SGHKS and YYEKEE (reference sequence). The CDR3 totals 16 residues. In nucleotides, the CDR3 is TGTGCCAGCAGCTTAGGGGGGGTCTATAGCAATCAGCCCCAGCATTTT. This encodes CASSLGGVYSNQPQHF.

The V gene is TRBV7-9, the J gene TRBJ2-7; D call uncertain. The CDR3 sequence is 14 residues long. The germline V and J ends were trimmed by 5 bases and 6 bases, with 17 bases remaining between them. Germline V gene sequence: CDR1 SEHNR, CDR2 FQNEAQ (reference sequence). DNA for the CDR3: TGTGCCAGCAGCCCCCGTACTTCATCCACCGAGCAGTACTTC. Translating gives CASSPRTSSTEQYF.

This clone was seen only a few times. The V gene is TRBV13, the J gene TRBJ1-5; a possible D gene is TRBD1 (5 bases). The V gene lost 2 bases and the J gene lost 7 bases, with 9 bases spanning the gap. The germline gives CDR1 PRHDT, CDR2 FYEKMQ (reference sequence). The CDR3 contains 13 residues. Here the CDR3 reads CASSLRDRQPQHF. CDR3 in DNA: TGTGCCAGCAGCTTAAGGGACCGACAGCCCCAGCATTTT.

The chain recombines TRBV28 with TRBJ2-1, with 11 positions matching TRBD2. From germline, CDR1 is MDHEN and CDR2 SYDVKM. The CDR3 loop spans 18 amino acids. With 5 bases clipped from V and 2 bases from J, the junction kept 11 bases outside the gene matches. CDR3 bases: TGTGCCAGCAGTCCCCTAGGGTTAGCGGGAGGGGCCTACAATGAGCAGTTCTTC. As protein: CASSPLGLAGGAYNEQFF.